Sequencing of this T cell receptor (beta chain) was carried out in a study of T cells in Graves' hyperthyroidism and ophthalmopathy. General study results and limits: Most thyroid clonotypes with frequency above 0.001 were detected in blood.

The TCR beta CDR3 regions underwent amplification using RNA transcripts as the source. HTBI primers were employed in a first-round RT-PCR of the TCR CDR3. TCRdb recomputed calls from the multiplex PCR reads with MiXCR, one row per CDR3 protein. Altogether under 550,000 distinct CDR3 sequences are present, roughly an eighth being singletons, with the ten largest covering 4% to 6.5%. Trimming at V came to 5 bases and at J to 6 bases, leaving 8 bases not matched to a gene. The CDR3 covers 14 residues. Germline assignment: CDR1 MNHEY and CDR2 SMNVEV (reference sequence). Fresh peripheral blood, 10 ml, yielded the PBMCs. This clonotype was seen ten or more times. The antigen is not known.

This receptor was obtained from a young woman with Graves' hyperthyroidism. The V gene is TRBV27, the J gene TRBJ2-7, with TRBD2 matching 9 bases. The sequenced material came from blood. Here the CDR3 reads CASSTNSGSSEQYF. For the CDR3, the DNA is TGTGCCAGCAGTACGAATAGCGGGAGCTCCGAGCAGTACTTC.